What follows are 27 T cell receptor beta chains derived from one specimen sequenced in a study of T cell repertoires in cytomegalovirus infection. TCRdb reanalysed the reads using MiXCR and keeps one entry per CDR3 protein. The repertoire includes roughly 320,000 distinct CDR3 sequences, 9.5% of them detected once, and approximately 4.7% sits in the top ten. The sequenced sample consisted of PBMCs. These TCRs come from a human donor in good health (CMV status not recorded). Some clones in this sample may be carry-over from other donors' samples.

This clonotype was observed a few times. V and J are TRBV6-1 and TRBJ2-5, with no clear D. V was cut by 5 bases and J by 5 bases, with 12 bases left in between. This CDR3 has 13 residues. Looked up from germline, CDR1 is MNHNS and CDR2 is SASEGT. The CDR3 bases are TGTGCCAGCAGTACGGAGTTCGCGGAGACCCAGTACTTC. It specifies CASSTEFAETQYF.

This clonotype was detected ten times or more. The chain joins TRBV7-9 to TRBJ1-2, with 10 bases that match TRBD1. This CDR3 contains 16 residues. In germline, CDR1 is SEHNR, CDR2 FQNEAQ (reference sequence). The V gene end was trimmed by 3 bases and the J gene end by 2 bases; junction bases not matched to a gene: 6. The CDR3 DNA reads as TGTGCCAGCAGCTTTTCCCCGGGACAGGGGAACTATGGCTACACCTTC. Residues: CASSFSPGQGNYGYTF.

This sequence joins TRBV12-3 or TRBV12-4 and TRBJ2-7; perhaps TRBD2 as D (7 bases). CDR3 length: 16 amino acids. V was clipped by 6 bases and J by 2 bases, with 20 bases between them. The CDR3: CASRPDRGGPPYEQYF. In nucleotides, the CDR3 is TGTGCCAGCAGGCCCGATAGGGGGGGCCCCCCCTACGAGCAGTACTTC.

This clonotype has ten or more counts. This sequence joins TRBV11-2 and TRBJ1-2; D not certain. Trimming removed 5 bases at V and 8 bases at J, with 9 bases between. The CDR3 is made up of 11 amino acids. Germline V gene lookup returns CDR1 SGHAT and CDR2 FQNNGV. CDR3 DNA sequence: TGTGCCAGCAGCCAAGACCTGGGCTACACCTTC. Its translation: CASSQDLGYTF.

This clonotype has only a few counts. This sequence joins TRBV12-3 or TRBV12-4 and TRBJ2-7, with a tentative D call TRBD2 (6 bases). V was trimmed by 5 bases and J by 5 bases, leaving 13 bases between them. This CDR3 has 13 residues. The CDR3 bases are TGTGCCAGCAGTCCCCGGGGGAGCCACGAGCAGTACTTC. Translating gives CASSPRGSHEQYF.

This clonotype was found many times. V is TRBV5-1 and J is TRBJ2-5, with D possibly matching TRBD1 (5 bases). The germline CDR1 and CDR2 sequences are SGHRS and YFSETQ. The V and J ends lost 2 bases and 0 bases respectively, with 8 bases between them. The CDR3 consists of 14 residues. CDR3 nucleotides: TGCGCCAGCAGCTTCCAGGGTGACCAAGAGACCCAGTACTTC. Amino acid sequence: CASSFQGDQETQYF.

The V and J genes are TRBV20-1 and TRBJ1-2; D uncertain. Trimming pared 2 bases from V and 7 bases from J, leaving 14 bases between. The CDR3 is 13 residues long. Germline V gives CDR1 DFQATT, CDR2 SNEGSKA (reference sequence). The CDR3 is CSARRADLGGYTF. The CDR3, as DNA: TGCAGTGCTAGAAGGGCGGACTTAGGTGGCTACACCTTC.

This clonotype was recorded a few times. This chain connects TRBV18 to TRBJ2-7, with 7 bases lining up with TRBD1. The ends lost 3 bases at V and 2 bases at J; junction bases unmatched: 4. Germline V CDR1 and CDR2: KGHSH, LQKENI. The CDR3 runs 14 residues. Here the CDR3 DNA reads TGTGCCAGCTCACCGGACAGGCCCCCCTACGAGCAGTACTTC. This codes for CASSPDRPPYEQYF. Drawing the rest from reference TRBV18 and TRBJ2-7, the complete variable domain is NAGVMQNPRHLVRRRGQEARLRCSPMKGHSHVYWYRQLPEEGLKFMVYLQKENIIDESGMPKERFSAEFPKEGPSILRIQQVVRGDSAAYFCASSPDRPPYEQYFGPGTRLTVT.

This clonotype was recorded many times. The gene calls are TRBV7-2 and TRBJ1-2; the match to TRBD1 covers 7 bases. Germline-derived CDR1 and CDR2 are SGHTA and FQGNSA. The CDR3 is 14 amino acids. The V and J ends lost 4 bases and 7 bases, in that order; junction bases with no gene match: 9. The CDR3 DNA reads TGTGCCAGCAGCTACCTCCACAGGGGTGGTGGCTACACCTTC. The encoded protein is CASSYLHRGGGYTF. The full variable domain, rest sourced from reference TRBV7-2 and TRBJ1-2, is GAGVSQSPSNKVTEKGKDVELRCDPISGHTALYWYRQSLGQGLEFLIYFQGNSAPDKSGLPSDRFSAERTGGSVSTLTIQRTQQEDSAVYLCASSYLHRGGGYTFGSGTRLTVV.

This clonotype showed up many times. V usage is TRBV2 and J usage is TRBJ1-6; D ambiguous. The germline V and J ends were trimmed by 3 bases and 6 bases, with 6 bases remaining between them. CDR1 SNHLY and CDR2 FYNNEI come from the germline V gene. The CDR3 has 13 residues. The DNA for the CDR3 is TGTGCCAGCAGTGATCTCCTTAATTCACCCCTCCACTTT. Translation gives CASSDLLNSPLHF. The whole variable domain, filled in from reference TRBV2 and TRBJ1-6, reads EPEVTQTPSHQVTQMGQEVILRCVPISNHLYFYWYRQILGQKVEFLVSFYNNEISEKSEIFDDQFSVERPDGSNFTLKIRSTKLEDSAMYFCASSDLLNSPLHFGNGTRLTVT.

In this sample, this clonotype turned up a few times. V and J are TRBV7-2 and TRBJ2-5; TRBD2 matches 11 bases. Per germline, CDR1 SGHTA and CDR2 FQGNSA. V gave up 5 bases and J gave up 5 bases; unmatched junction bases: 4. The CDR3 has 14 amino acids. CDR3 nucleotide sequence: TGTGCCAGCAGCCCACTAGCGGGAGACGAGACCCAGTACTTC. Translated, it gives CASSPLAGDETQYF.

The table lists this clonotype with a few counts. The chain joins TRBV2 to TRBJ2-5; D possibly matches TRBD1 or TRBD2 (5 bases each). The V and J ends lost 3 bases and 0 bases respectively, with 11 bases between them. The germline CDR1 and CDR2 sequences are SNHLY and FYNNEI. The CDR3 contains 15 residues. CDR3 amino acids: CASSDMGRYQETQYF. Here the CDR3 DNA reads TGTGCCAGCAGTGACATGGGACGGTACCAAGAGACCCAGTACTTC.

In its sample, this clonotype was seen a few times. The gene calls are TRBV7-6 and TRBJ2-3, with 8 bases matching TRBD2. V dropped 8 bases and J dropped 4; count of bases not matched to a gene: 8. CDR1 SGHVS and CDR2 FNYEAQ come from the germline V gene. The CDR3 has 14 residues. CDR3 amino acids: CASYFSGVPDTQYF. CDR3 DNA sequence: TGTGCCAGCTACTTTAGCGGGGTTCCAGATACGCAGTATTTT.

The chain uses TRBV20-1 and TRBJ2-7, with TRBD2 matching 15 bases. The germline V gene encodes CDR1 DFQATT and CDR2 SNEGSKA (reference sequence). With 1 base clipped from V and 7 bases from J, the junction kept 5 bases outside the gene matches. This CDR3 has 15 amino acids. CDR3 residues: CSARGTSGRVGEQYF. CDR3 DNA sequence: TGCAGTGCTAGAGGGACTAGCGGGAGGGTGGGAGAGCAGTACTTC.

This clonotype was detected many times. V is TRBV7-6 and J is TRBJ2-1; maybe TRBD2 (6 bases). CDR1 is SGHVS and CDR2 is FNYEAQ in the germline V gene. Trimming pared 5 bases from V and 2 bases from J, leaving 13 bases between. The CDR3 has 15 residues. This chain's CDR3 is CASSTSQLPYNEQFF. The CDR3 DNA is TGTGCCAGCAGCACTAGCCAGTTACCCTACAATGAGCAGTTCTTC.

Worth noting for this clonotype: The junction differs from germline at one of its ends, possibly a read error. The gene calls are TRBV19 and TRBJ2-1; tentative D call: TRBD2 (5 bases). The CDR3 length is 15 residues. Germline V gives CDR1 LNHDA, CDR2 SQIVND (reference sequence). The CDR3 loop is CASVGGSHSYNKQFF. The CDR3 DNA reads as TGTGCCAGCGTGGGTGGGAGCCACTCCTACAATAAGCAGTTCTTC.

This clonotype was picked up a small number of times. This sequence joins TRBV7-9 and TRBJ2-5; D ambiguous. The V gene's germline CDR1 is SEHNR and CDR2 FQNEAQ (reference sequence). The CDR3 contains 14 residues. Trimming cost V 5 bases and J 5 bases, with 15 bases left between them. CDR3 amino acids: CASSPPPLPETQYF. DNA for the CDR3: TGTGCCAGCAGCCCACCCCCCCTCCCGGAGACCCAGTACTTC.

The rearrangement uses TRBV6-2 or TRBV6-3 and TRBJ2-1; 8 bases fit TRBD2. The CDR3 runs 15 residues. The V gene end was trimmed by 6 bases and the J gene end by 10 bases; junction bases not matched to a gene: 14. Germline-derived CDR1 and CDR2 are MNHEY and SVGEGT. The CDR3 spells CASRGGGRSLPEQFF. Written as DNA, the CDR3 is TGTGCCAGCAGGGGCGGCGGGAGGTCCCTTCCCGAGCAGTTCTTC.

The sample holds many counts of this clonotype. V gene TRBV6-1 combines with J gene TRBJ1-5, with D unclear. This CDR3 is built from 17 residues. V was clipped by 0 bases and J by 0 bases, with 12 bases between them. CDR1 and CDR2 (germline): MNHNS, SASEGT. The CDR3 nucleotides read TGTGCCAGCAGTGAAGCGCTTCGTCAGCTTAGCAATCAGCCCCAGCATTTT. This codes for CASSEALRQLSNQPQHF.

In this sample, this clonotype turned up many times. This rearrangement joins TRBV7-2 to TRBJ1-5, with D tentatively TRBD1 (5 bases). The V end lost 1 base, the J end lost 9 bases, and 16 bases lay between the germline ends. The CDR3 contains 15 residues. Germline CDR1 is SGHTA and CDR2 is FQGNSA. The DNA for the CDR3 is TGTGCCAGCAGCTTAGAAGGTACGGGGGTCAGGCCCCAGCATTTT. Protein: CASSLEGTGVRPQHF.

The chain links TRBV7-6 to TRBJ1-1; 9 bases fit TRBD1. CDR1 is SGHVS, CDR2 FNYEAQ, per germline. J gave up 5 bases and V 5 bases, and 6 bases lay outside the gene matches. The CDR3 length is 14 residues. CDR3: CASSVPGQGTEAFF. CDR3 coding DNA: TGTGCCAGCAGCGTTCCGGGACAGGGTACTGAAGCTTTCTTT.

This clonotype was counted many times. The gene calls are TRBV12-3 or TRBV12-4 and TRBJ1-2, with 9 bases matching TRBD1. Trimming cost V 6 bases and J 4 bases; bases outside gene matches: 12. This CDR3 comprises 16 residues. The CDR3 DNA follows: TGTGCCAGCAGCCCGGGACAGGGAAAAGGAAGCTATGGCTACACCTTC. Translating gives CASSPGQGKGSYGYTF.

The chain employs TRBV15 and TRBJ2-7; TRBD1 agrees at 7 bases. The CDR3 covers 11 residues. V trimming: 4 bases; J trimming: 12 bases; junction bases outside the gene matches: 6. Germline lookup yields CDR1 LNHNV and CDR2 YYDKDF (reference sequence). This chain's CDR3 is CATSKQGRWYF. The CDR3, as DNA: TGTGCCACCAGCAAACAGGGGCGTTGGTACTTC.

There are a few counts of this clonotype. The genes are TRBV12-3 or TRBV12-4 and TRBJ1-2; D gene uncertain. The CDR3 is 13 amino acids. The V end lost 3 bases, the J end lost 8 bases, and 13 bases lay between the germline ends. CDR3 nucleotides: TGTGCCAGCAGTTTGGGTGTACAGCGGGGCTACACCTTC. It is translated as CASSLGVQRGYTF.

The V call is TRBV29-1, the J call TRBJ2-2, with D possibly being TRBD2 (6 bases). This CDR3 has 13 residues. Trimming took 4 bases from V and 2 from J, leaving 8 bases between them. CDR1 and CDR2 (germline): SQVTM, ANQGSEA. This CDR3 is CSVGGANTGELFF. Written as DNA, the CDR3 is TGCAGCGTTGGCGGGGCCAACACCGGGGAGCTGTTTTTT.

This clonotype has only a few counts. V and J are TRBV28 and TRBJ2-7; 11 nucleotides match TRBD2. V dropped 5 bases and J dropped 5; count of bases not matched to a gene: 8. Germline values: CDR1 MDHEN, CDR2 SYDVKM. The CDR3 is made up of 15 amino acids. The CDR3 bases are TGTGCCAGCAGTCCACACACTAGCGGGAGTGACGAGCAGTACTTC. It translates to CASSPHTSGSDEQYF.

This clonotype has just a few counts. V and J are TRBV7-8 and TRBJ2-6, with D possibly being TRBD1 (6 bases). This CDR3 has 16 amino acids. The V end lost 7 bases, the J end lost 0 bases, and 13 bases lay between the germline ends. Germline CDR1 reads SGHVS; CDR2 reads FQNEAQ. The DNA of the CDR3 is TGTGCCAGCAACAACAGGGTGGCCTCTGGGGCCAACGTCCTGACTTTC. It translates to CASNNRVASGANVLTF.